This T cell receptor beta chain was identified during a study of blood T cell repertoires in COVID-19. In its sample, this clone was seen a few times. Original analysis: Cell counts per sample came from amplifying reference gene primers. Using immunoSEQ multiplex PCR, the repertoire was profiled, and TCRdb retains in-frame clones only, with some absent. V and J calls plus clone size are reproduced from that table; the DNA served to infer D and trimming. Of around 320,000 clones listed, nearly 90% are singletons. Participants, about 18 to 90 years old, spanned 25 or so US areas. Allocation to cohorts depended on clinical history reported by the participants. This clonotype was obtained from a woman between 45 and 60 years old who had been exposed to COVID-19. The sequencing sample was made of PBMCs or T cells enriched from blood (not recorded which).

CDR3 coding DNA: TGTGCCAGCAGCGCACAGGGAGACTCCTACAATGAGCAGTTCTTC. Its translation is CASSAQGDSYNEQFF. The J gene is TRBJ2-1, the V gene TRBV6-4; tentative D call: TRBD1 (6 bases). V was shortened by 6 bases and J by 0 bases, with 12 bases between the two germline ends. CDR3 length: 15 residues. Germline V gene data show CDR1 as MRHNA and CDR2 as SNTAGT.